A selection of T cell receptor beta chains follows, all from one sample in a study of lymphopenia after photon versus proton radiotherapy. Method: immunoSEQ multiplex PCR; TCRdb's copy keeps in-frame clones and lacks some. The repertoire holds more than 70,000 clones, with over 70% as singletons. The material was peripheral blood, obtained from a patient treated with proton-based radiotherapy. All receptors derive from a man aged 60-69 years with pancreatic cancer. Both conserved end residues are part of each CDR3. D genes are given only for firm matches. Clone size is not always given. Where it is, it says once, few, many or a class for expanded clones.

length: 13; D: -; J: TRBJ1-2; size: -; V: TRBV15; CDR3: CATSRDQQSGYTF; DNA: TGTGCCACCAGCAGAGATCAACAAAGTGGCTACACCTTC
length: 14; D: TRBD2; J: TRBJ2-1; size: -; V: TRBV25-1; CDR3: CASSVREGYNEQFF; DNA: TGTGCCAGCAGTGTGCGGGAGGGGTACAATGAGCAGTTCTTC
length: 14; D: TRBD1; J: TRBJ1-5; size: -; V: TRBV7-2; CDR3: CASSATGVGQPQHF; DNA: TGTGCCAGCAGCGCCACAGGGGTTGGACAGCCCCAGCATTTT
length: 13; D: TRBD2; J: TRBJ2-5; size: -; V: TRBV29-1; CDR3: CSGGELAEGTQYF; DNA: TGCAGCGGTGGGGAACTAGCGGAGGGAACCCAGTACTTC
length: 13; D: TRBD1; J: TRBJ2-5; size: -; V: TRBV7-9; CDR3: CASGSDRDETQYF; DNA: TGTGCCAGCGGGTCGGACAGGGATGAGACCCAGTACTTC
length: 15; D: -; J: TRBJ2-2; size: -; V: TRBV6-6; CDR3: CASRRPGADTGELFF; DNA: TGTGCCAGCAGACGCCCGGGGGCAGACACCGGGGAGCTGTTTTTT
length: 17; D: TRBD2; J: TRBJ2-2; size: few; V: TRBV7-2; CDR3: CASSLSGTSGSSGELFF; DNA: TGTGCCAGCAGCTTATCCGGGACTAGCGGGAGTTCAGGGGAGCTGTTTTTT
length: 14; D: -; J: TRBJ2-1; size: -; V: TRBV2; CDR3: CASSRDNFDNEQFF; DNA: TGTGCCAGCAGTAGGGACAATTTCGACAATGAGCAGTTCTTC
length: 13; D: TRBD2; J: TRBJ2-7; size: -; V: TRBV6-5; CDR3: CASKAGVRYEQYF; DNA: TGTGCCAGCAAGGCGGGAGTAAGGTACGAGCAGTACTTC
length: 17; D: -; J: TRBJ2-3; size: few; V: TRBV21-1; CDR3: CASSKRDRSLETDTQYF; DNA: TGTGCCAGCAGCAAAAGAGACAGGTCCCTCGAGACAGATACGCAGTATTTT
length: 13; D: TRBD1; J: TRBJ2-5; size: -; V: TRBV7-2; CDR3: CASSRQGEETQYF; DNA: TGTGCCAGCAGCAGACAGGGGGAAGAGACCCAGTACTTC
length: 16; D: -; J: TRBJ1-4; size: -; V: TRBV7-2; CDR3: CASSLRPGSQNEKLFF; DNA: TGTGCCAGCAGCTTACGACCGGGATCACAAAATGAAAAACTGTTTTTT
length: 12; D: -; J: TRBJ2-1; size: -; V: TRBV7-6; CDR3: CASSLNRNEQFF; DNA: TGTGCCAGCAGCCTCAACCGCAATGAGCAGTTCTTC
length: 13; D: TRBD2; J: TRBJ2-5; size: -; V: TRBV7-2; CDR3: CASSSRGGETQYF; DNA: TGTGCCAGCAGCTCTCGCGGGGGTGAGACCCAGTACTTC
length: 14; D: TRBD2; J: TRBJ2-5; size: -; V: TRBV5-1; CDR3: CASSPGLAGETQYF; DNA: TGCGCCAGCAGCCCGGGACTAGCCGGAGAGACCCAGTACTTC
length: 14; D: -; J: TRBJ2-7; size: -; V: TRBV5-1; CDR3: CASSAGGVSYEQYF; DNA: TGCGCCAGCAGCGCCGGAGGGGTCTCCTACGAGCAGTACTTC
length: 14; D: -; J: TRBJ2-7; size: -; V: TRBV6-5; CDR3: CASSYASWGLEQYF; DNA: TGTGCCAGCAGTTACGCATCGTGGGGTCTCGAGCAGTACTTC
length: 15; D: -; J: TRBJ2-2; size: -; V: TRBV18; CDR3: CASSQGLTTLGELFF; DNA: TGTGCCAGCTCACAGGGACTGACGACACTGGGGGAGCTGTTTTTT
length: 13; D: -; J: TRBJ1-2; size: -; V: TRBV28; CDR3: CAGGHKLNYGYTF; DNA: TGTGCCGGGGGTCATAAACTTAACTATGGCTACACCTTC
length: 15; D: -; J: TRBJ1-4; size: -; V: TRBV27; CDR3: CASSPLSSANEKLFF; DNA: TGTGCCAGCAGTCCCCTATCGAGTGCTAATGAAAAACTGTTTTTT
length: 13; D: -; J: TRBJ1-2; size: -; V: TRBV28; CDR3: CASSLSTNYGYTF; DNA: TGTGCCAGCAGTTTATCCACTAACTATGGCTACACCTTC
length: 15; D: -; J: TRBJ2-7; size: -; V: TRBV18; CDR3: CASSPSGTATYEQYF; DNA: TGTGCCAGCTCACCGAGCGGGACAGCCACCTACGAGCAGTACTTC
length: 15; D: -; J: TRBJ2-3; size: -; V: TRBV2; CDR3: CASSDPSGSRDTQYF; DNA: TGTGCCAGCAGTGATCCGTCGGGTTCACGGGATACGCAGTATTTT
length: 13; D: TRBD1; J: TRBJ2-1; size: -; V: TRBV2; CDR3: CASGGQANNEQFF; DNA: TGTGCCAGCGGCGGACAGGCGAACAATGAGCAGTTCTTC
length: 15; D: TRBD2; J: TRBJ2-5; size: -; V: TRBV18; CDR3: CASSPLAGGPETQYF; DNA: TGTGCCAGCTCACCTTTGGCGGGAGGGCCGGAGACCCAGTACTTC
length: 15; D: TRBD2; J: TRBJ2-3; size: -; V: TRBV11-3; CDR3: CASSWTSGRTDTQYF; DNA: TGTGCCAGCAGTTGGACTAGCGGGAGAACAGATACGCAGTATTTT
length: 17; D: -; J: TRBJ2-5; size: once; V: TRBV4-2; CDR3: CASSQRSPPRHGETQYF; DNA: TGTGCCAGCAGCCAGAGGTCGCCACCCCGGCATGGAGAGACCCAGTACTTC
length: 14; D: -; J: TRBJ2-4; size: -; V: TRBV19; CDR3: CASSLRGGGNIQYF; DNA: TGTGCCAGTAGTCTCCGTGGAGGAGGGAACATTCAGTACTTC
length: 13; D: -; J: TRBJ1-1; size: -; V: TRBV29-1; CDR3: CSVRGIQNTEAFF; DNA: TGCAGCGTAAGAGGGATACAGAACACTGAAGCTTTCTTT
length: 16; D: TRBD1; J: TRBJ2-7; size: -; V: TRBV6-6; CDR3: CASSYAGQGGSYEQYF; DNA: TGTGCCAGCAGTTACGCGGGACAGGGGGGCTCCTACGAGCAGTACTTC
length: 17; D: -; J: TRBJ2-4; size: -; V: TRBV11-3; CDR3: CASSLGVVTGSKNIQYF; DNA: TGTGCCAGCAGCTTAGGGGTTGTCACAGGGTCAAAAAACATTCAGTACTTC
length: 16; D: TRBD1; J: TRBJ2-3; size: -; V: TRBV9; CDR3: CASSAGTGGSTDTQYF; DNA: TGTGCCAGCAGCGCCGGGACAGGGGGGAGCACAGATACGCAGTATTTT
length: 15; D: -; J: TRBJ1-1; size: -; V: TRBV5-4; CDR3: CASSSQQALATEAFF; DNA: TGTGCCAGCAGCTCGCAACAGGCCTTGGCCACTGAAGCTTTCTTT
length: 14; D: -; J: TRBJ1-2; size: -; V: TRBV28; CDR3: CASSPPEGLRRYTF; DNA: TGTGCCAGCAGCCCACCGGAGGGCCTCCGTCGCTACACCTTC
length: 15; D: TRBD2; J: TRBJ2-1; size: -; V: TRBV4-1; CDR3: CASSQGASGDNEQFF; DNA: TGCGCCAGCAGCCAAGGGGCTAGCGGAGACAATGAGCAGTTCTTC
length: 15; D: TRBD2; J: TRBJ2-2; size: -; V: TRBV11-3; CDR3: CASSSWGGSTGELFF; DNA: TGTGCCAGCAGCTCATGGGGGGGATCGACCGGGGAGCTGTTTTTT
length: 16; D: -; J: TRBJ2-7; size: -; V: TRBV21-1; CDR3: CASSKVRRRSSYEQYF; DNA: TGTGCCAGCAGCAAAGTGCGACGGAGGAGCTCCTACGAGCAGTACTTC
length: 13; D: -; J: TRBJ2-5; size: -; V: TRBV18; CDR3: CASSPQFQETQYF; DNA: TGTGCCAGCTCACCCCAGTTCCAAGAGACCCAGTACTTC
length: 12; D: -; J: TRBJ2-7; size: -; V: TRBV6-1; CDR3: CASRLGGLEQYF; DNA: TGTGCCAGCAGGCTAGGGGGGCTCGAGCAGTACTTC
length: 15; D: TRBD1; J: TRBJ1-2; size: -; V: TRBV29-1; CDR3: CSASAGPGGVRGYTF; DNA: TGCAGCGCTTCCGCGGGCCCAGGGGGCGTCAGGGGCTACACCTTC
length: 17; D: -; J: TRBJ1-4; size: -; V: TRBV5-1; CDR3: CASSLAGGRQANEKLFF; DNA: TGCGCCAGCAGCTTGGCCGGGGGGAGACAGGCGAATGAAAAACTGTTTTTT
length: 17; D: TRBD2; J: TRBJ2-1; size: -; V: TRBV7-9; CDR3: CASSPGGKRGRVYEQFF; DNA: TGTGCCAGCAGCCCTGGGGGAAAGCGGGGGAGGGTCTATGAGCAGTTCTTC
length: 13; D: -; J: TRBJ2-7; size: -; V: TRBV28; CDR3: CASRSPGTYEQYF; DNA: TGTGCCAGCAGATCCCCAGGAACCTACGAGCAGTACTTC
length: 11; D: -; J: TRBJ2-7; size: -; V: TRBV20-1; CDR3: CSAAESYEQYF; DNA: TGCAGTGCTGCCGAGTCCTACGAGCAGTACTTC
length: 14; D: TRBD1; J: TRBJ1-6; size: once; V: TRBV19; CDR3: CASRGGLWNSPLHF; DNA: TGTGCCAGTAGAGGGGGCCTATGGAATTCACCCCTCCACTTT
length: 14; D: -; J: TRBJ2-7; size: -; V: TRBV27; CDR3: CASSPSPQGYEQYF; DNA: TGTGCCAGCAGTCCCTCCCCCCAGGGGTACGAGCAGTACTTC
length: 16; D: -; J: TRBJ1-2; size: -; V: TRBV6-6; CDR3: CASSYYDPYRSYGYTF; DNA: TGTGCCAGCAGTTACTATGATCCCTACCGTTCCTATGGCTACACCTTC
length: 13; D: -; J: TRBJ1-2; size: few; V: TRBV27; CDR3: CASSADRRYGYTF; DNA: TGTGCCAGCAGTGCGGACAGACGCTATGGCTACACCTTC
length: 14; D: -; J: TRBJ2-3; size: once; V: TRBV19; CDR3: CATTPEGVPDTQYF; DNA: TGTGCCACTACTCCAGAAGGGGTCCCAGATACGCAGTATTTT